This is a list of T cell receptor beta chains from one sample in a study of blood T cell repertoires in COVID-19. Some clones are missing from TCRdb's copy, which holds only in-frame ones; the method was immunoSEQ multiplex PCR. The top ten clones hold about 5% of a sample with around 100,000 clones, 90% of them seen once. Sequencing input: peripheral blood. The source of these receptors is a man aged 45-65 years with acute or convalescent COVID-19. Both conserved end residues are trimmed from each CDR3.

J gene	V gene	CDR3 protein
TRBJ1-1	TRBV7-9	ARLRQGEAF
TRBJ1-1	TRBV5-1	ASSLLTVLNTEAF
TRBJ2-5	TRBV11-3	ASSPPGEGAWETQY
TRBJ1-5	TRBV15	ATSGGGGNQPQH
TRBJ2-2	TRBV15	ATSRDGGMGTGELF
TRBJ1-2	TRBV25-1	ASRDTRYGYT
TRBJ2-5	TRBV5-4	ASSLAPGWQETQY
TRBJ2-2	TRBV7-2	ASSLTGNTGELF
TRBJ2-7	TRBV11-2	ASSLVQGSEQY
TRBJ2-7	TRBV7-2	ASSPTTKDEQY
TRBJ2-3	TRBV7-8	ASSPGGQLTDTQY
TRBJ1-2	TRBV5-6	ASSLIGGRYGYT
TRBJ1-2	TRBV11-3	ASSSNSYGYT
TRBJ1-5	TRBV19	ASSDYRDRNQPQH
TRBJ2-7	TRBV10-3	AISRTGDEQY